This T cell receptor (beta chain) came from a study of OX40 agonist ivuxolimab in advanced cancers. Assay: immunoSEQ multiplex PCR; the TCRdb copy retains only in-frame clones and omits some. The sample includes around 56,000 clones, 88% of them seen just once. The TCR originated in an adult with an advanced solid tumor such as melanoma, head and neck, liver or kidney cancer. This sample comprised CD4+ or CD8+ T cells sorted from blood, obtained in a trial of the OX40 agonist ivuxolimab.

The CDR3 is CASSLGRLYGYTF. The CDR3 nucleotides read TGTGCCAGCAGCTTAGGCCGACTCTATGGCTACACCTTC. The chain combines TRBV7-9 with TRBJ1-2; no clear D. Trimming left V 1 base short and J 4 bases short, with 7 bases between. CDR1 and CDR2 from the germline V gene are SEHNR and FQNEAQ (reference sequence). The CDR3 sequence is 13 residues long.